This T cell receptor beta chain was identified in a study of blood T cell repertoires in COVID-19. The CDR3 has 12 residues. Germline V CDR1 and CDR2: SQVTM, ANQGSEA. Between the trimmed V and J ends, which lost 4 bases and 3 bases, there was a span of 9 bases. Study processing details: It was from reference gene primer amplification that nucleated cell counts were estimated. Assay used: immunoSEQ multiplex PCR; TCRdb lists only in-frame clones, some missing. The DNA was the basis for D and trimming; V, J and clone size are from that table. The profile shows under 300,000 clones, roughly 89% of them singletons. Seattle patient enrollment occurred during active infection, with longitudinal follow-up thereafter.

The specimen sequenced was peripheral blood. The chain couples TRBV29-1 to TRBJ1-2; weak D call: TRBD1 (6 bases). The TCR originated in a woman aged 55-70 years with COVID-19, enrolled during active disease. DNA for the CDR3: TGCAGCGTTGGTACAGGGCACTATGGCTACACCTTC. Amino acid sequence: CSVGTGHYGYTF.